This TCR beta chain was sequenced in a study of blood T cell repertoires in COVID-19 (dated by TCRdb to the early 2020s). Regarding the complete study: The collaborator samples originated in the United States, Italy and Spain and spanned the acute and convalescent phases of COVID-19. The material from the prospective study consisted of cDNA or gDNA derived from T cells, B-cell-depleted T cells, or PBMCs. The dataset comprised deeply sampled blood TCRbeta repertoires from subjects exposed to, actively infected with, or recovered from COVID-19. The repertoires were released in a freely available public database meant as a resource for research on the immune response to SARS-CoV-2. The samples were drawn from two sources: the first 160 participants of the ongoing ImmuneRACE study, and over 1,000 subjects contributed by 6 global collaborators. Nearly every sample came with metadata listing a de-identified subject ID, COVID-19 status, age in years and sex. Where available, HLA class I and class II types were obtained from metadata supplied by the sample provider rather than from assay-based typing.

One collaborating source in Seattle enrolled patients during active infection and followed them longitudinally through the course of disease. Collaborating institutions collected whole blood in K2EDTA tubes following their own protocols. Collaborator samples were shipped for TCRbeta analysis as frozen whole blood, isolated PBMCs, or DNA extracted from either sample type. CDR1 and CDR2, looked up from the germline V gene, are SGDLS and YYNGEE. CDR3 length: 14 amino acids, cysteine to phenylalanine. The only DNA kept is the CDR3, 42 bases in frame from the first base. V loses 8 bases, J loses 5 bases, and the germline ends lie 16 bases apart. TCRbeta CDR3 regions were amplified from genomic DNA using the immunoSEQ Assay, a bias-controlled multiplex PCR. In the paper's pipeline: The number of nucleated cells in each sample was estimated from the amplification of reference gene primers within the assay. Sequence reads were collapsed and filtered to measure the absolute abundance of every unique TCRbeta CDR3 rearrangement. For each sample, productive Simpson clonality was calculated by taking the square root of Simpson's diversity index across productive rearrangements. In its TCRdb copy, this immuneACCESS table keeps in-frame sequences only and misses some clones. Where compared with another copy, unresolved V genes explain less than half of these, and the others have no known cause. V and J calls and clone size come straight from that table; D and trimming were deduced from the DNA. The sample records under 200,000 clones, approximately 91% of which are singletons. Jointly, the top ten make up roughly 5% of the sample.

Findings and caveats that apply to the study as a whole: How much clinical and demographic metadata was included differed by source and by participant, and the metadata was provided uncurated.

Concerning this clone: The clone's antigen remains unknown. The sample holds no much larger clone one base away, and base qualities are not on file.

The sample consisted of peripheral blood. The sequence joins TRBV9 to TRBJ1-4; a tentative D match to TRBD1 spans 5 bases. The TCR was taken from a man between 18 and 35 years old with COVID-19, enrolled during active disease. Read as DNA, the sequence is TGTGCCAGTTCGCCGACGGGGGGAAATGAAAAACTGTTTTTT. Its coded protein is CASSPTGGNEKLFF. Joined to the reference TRBV9 and TRBJ1-4 proteins, this CDR3 gives the full variable domain: DSGVTQTPKHLITATGQRVTLRCSPRSGDLSVYWYQQSLDQGLQFLIQYYNGEERAKGNILERFSAQQFPDLHSELNLSSLELGDSALYFCASSPTGGNEKLFFGSGTQLSVL.